The source of this T cell receptor (beta chain) is a study of technical replicates of blood from a handful of donors. Trimming cost V 4 bases and J 4 bases, with 8 bases left between them. The length of the CDR3 is 12 residues. CDR1 SQVTM and CDR2 ANQGSEA come from the germline V gene. The assay was immunoSEQ multiplex PCR, and TCRdb's table has in-frame clones only and misses some. The data show tens of thousands of clones, roughly 98% seen once. The sequence was collected from a human donor in good health. The V gene is TRBV29-1, the J gene TRBJ2-1, with unresolved D. The sequencing sample was made of T cells isolated from PBMCs. The CDR3 protein is CSVGVPYNEQFF. The CDR3 region has the DNA TGCAGCGTTGGTGTCCCTTACAATGAGCAGTTCTTC.